The 8 T cell receptor beta chains presented below share a single source sample, sequenced in a study of blood T cells in healthy people across ages. Through a sample-barcoded 5' primer and a J-beta primer mix, a second PCR was run for roughly 6 to 11 cycles. TCRdb reprocessed the 5' RACE reads with MiXCR, giving one entry per CDR3 protein. The sample includes about a million distinct CDR3 sequences, 51% seen only once; the top ten take over 20%. The sample was blood. The receptors come from a woman in her sixties in good health.

Ten or more counts support this clonotype. The chain has TRBV4-2 and TRBJ2-5; D unclear. Trimming cost V 4 bases and J 7 bases, with 16 bases left between them. The CDR3 is 14 residues long. Germline V CDR1 and CDR2: LGHNA, YNFKEQ. Written as DNA, the CDR3 is TGTGCCAGCAGCCCCCTAGGATCCCAACGGACCCAGTACTTC. This translates into CASSPLGSQRTQYF.

This chain joins TRBV27 and TRBJ2-5; 7 bases are a match to TRBD2. The assigned J gene may be wrong: the sequence end matches TRBJ2-7 better. There are 16 residues in the CDR3. Germline CDR1 and CDR2: MNHEY and SMNVEV (reference sequence). The CDR3 protein is CASSLPVELATYEQYF. CDR3 in DNA: TGTGCCAGCAGTTTACCGGTGGAACTAGCGACGTACGAGCAGTACTTC.

The gene calls are TRBV27 and TRBJ2-3; D is undetermined. Germline CDR1 is MNHEY and CDR2 is SMNVEV (reference sequence). Deletions cut 6 bases from V and 4 bases from J, with 11 bases between. This CDR3 spans 13 amino acids. CDR3 amino acids: CASRPVGSDTQYF. The CDR3 nucleotides read TGTGCCAGCAGGCCGGTAGGGTCAGATACGCAGTATTTT.

The chain joins TRBV7-2 to TRBJ2-7; D gene uncertain. Deletions cut 4 bases from V and 0 bases from J, with 13 bases between. The CDR3 consists of 15 residues. Germline V gives CDR1 SGHTA, CDR2 FQGNSA. CDR3 region: CASSSKGSRSYEQYF. The CDR3 bases are TGTGCCAGCAGCTCCAAGGGTTCGCGCTCCTACGAGCAGTACTTC.

Comments on this clonotype: Sequence at one end of the junction differs from germline and may be a read error. The chain has TRBV27 and TRBJ1-2; a weak D match, TRBD1 (6 bases). This CDR3 is built from 15 residues. Germline V gives CDR1 MNHEY, CDR2 SMNVEV (reference sequence). Here the CDR3 DNA reads TGTGCCAGCAGTTTGCAGGGACAACCGAACTATGGCCACACCTTC. Translation: CASSLQGQPNYGHTF.

The rearrangement links TRBV4-2 to TRBJ1-2, with D maybe TRBD1 (6 bases). The CDR3 spans 16 residues. Germline V CDR1 and CDR2: LGHNA, YNFKEQ. V dropped 0 bases and J dropped 2 bases, with 13 bases sitting between them. The DNA of the CDR3 is TGTGCCAGCAGCCAAGATCAGGGGCTTTCGAACTATGGCTACACCTTC. Amino acids: CASSQDQGLSNYGYTF.

The chain links TRBV14 to TRBJ2-1; 9 positions agree with TRBD1. The better agreement between TRBJ2-7 and the DNA end casts doubt on the J call. Germline V lookup: CDR1 SGHDN, CDR2 FVKESK. This CDR3 has 14 amino acids. CDR3 in amino acids: CASSRQGDYNEQYF. CDR3 nucleotide sequence: TGTGCCAGCAGTCGACAGGGGGATTACAATGAGCAGTACTTC.

This clonotype was seen a handful of times. V is TRBV4-2 and J is TRBJ2-7; D gene unclear. Trimming shortened V by 3 bases and J by 1 base, and 10 bases separated the two germline ends. The CDR3 consists of 14 residues. Germline-derived CDR1 and CDR2 are LGHNA and YNFKEQ. The CDR3 is CASSHAGQSYEQYF. The CDR3, as DNA: TGTGCCAGCAGCCACGCTGGGCAGTCCTACGAGCAGTACTTC.